These T cell receptor beta chains were read from a single sample in a study of PD-1 blockade in classical Hodgkin lymphoma. The protocol was immunoSEQ multiplex PCR, while the TCRdb copy is restricted to in-frame clones and leaves out a portion. The table has more than 75,000 clones, more than 85% seen once; the top ten hold just under 2%. The input for sequencing was peripheral blood mononuclear cells (PBMCs), taken before the fourth cycle of nivolumab. The origin of the receptors is a human donor with classical Hodgkin lymphoma. Both conserved end residues are part of each CDR3. A D gene is named only where the DNA matches it firmly. Clone size is shown for a subset of rows, as once, few, many or a class of expanded clone.

j_call	d_call	clone_size	cdr3_length	v_call	cdr3_nt	cdr3_aa
TRBJ1-2	TRBD1	NA	13	TRBV11-3	TGTGCCAGCAGCTTCAGGACAGGGGTAGGCTACACCTTC	CASSFRTGVGYTF
TRBJ2-2	NA	NA	15	TRBV18	TGTGCCAGCTCACCTACAGGGAGCAACACCGGGGAGCTGTTTTTT	CASSPTGSNTGELFF
TRBJ1-1	NA	NA	14	TRBV5-1	TGCGCCAGCAGCTGGGGCAGGGTGAACACTGAAGCTTTCTTT	CASSWGRVNTEAFF
TRBJ2-4	TRBD2	NA	19	TRBV7-9	TGTGCCAGCAGCCCGGGTGCGGGACTAGCGGTTTTAGCCAAAAACATTCAGTACTTC	CASSPGAGLAVLAKNIQYF
TRBJ2-1	TRBD2	NA	17	TRBV7-9	TGTGCCAGCAGCCAACCTTCTAGCGGGAGGGGGTACAATGAGCAGTTCTTC	CASSQPSSGRGYNEQFF
TRBJ2-7	TRBD1	NA	14	TRBV9	TGTGCCAGCAGCGTGGGGACAGAGGGTTACGAGCAGTACTTC	CASSVGTEGYEQYF
TRBJ1-1	NA	NA	14	TRBV28	TGTGCCAGCAGTTTCGGCGGGAGGAGCACTGAAGCTTTCTTT	CASSFGGRSTEAFF
TRBJ2-7	NA	NA	13	TRBV27	TGTGCCAGCAACACGGGACGTTCCTACGAGCAGTACTTC	CASNTGRSYEQYF
TRBJ2-3	TRBD2	NA	14	TRBV30	TGTGCCTGGAGTGTACTAGCGGTCACAGATACGCAGTATTTT	CAWSVLAVTDTQYF
TRBJ2-7	TRBD2	once	15	TRBV11-2	TGTGCCAGCAGCCCCAGCGGGAGAGTAGCCTACGAGCAGTACTTC	CASSPSGRVAYEQYF
TRBJ2-5	NA	NA	13	TRBV2	TGTGCCAGCAGTGAGCCCAGGTCAAAGGACCAGTACTTC	CASSEPRSKDQYF
TRBJ2-7	NA	NA	14	TRBV5-6	TGTGCCAGCAGCCCGGGACTCCCTGGGAACGAGCAGTACTTC	CASSPGLPGNEQYF
TRBJ1-1	NA	once	15	TRBV6-4	TGTGCCAGCAGCGTTCGGGCGGGGGTGCGGACTGAAGCTTTCTTT	CASSVRAGVRTEAFF
TRBJ1-1	NA	few	14	TRBV28	TGTGCCAGCAGTTTATCAGGGGTCGGGACTGAAGCTTTCTTT	CASSLSGVGTEAFF
TRBJ1-3	NA	NA	14	TRBV6-5	TGTGCCAGCAGTTACCTGTCCTCTGGAAACACCATATATTTT	CASSYLSSGNTIYF
TRBJ2-1	TRBD1	NA	15	TRBV5-8	TGTGCCAGCAGCCCAGGGACAGTGAAGGTGAATGAGCAGTTCTTC	CASSPGTVKVNEQFF
TRBJ1-1	TRBD1	few	15	TRBV19	TGTGCCAGTATGGGGGACAGGGGTTGGAACACTGAAGCTTTCTTT	CASMGDRGWNTEAFF
TRBJ1-2	TRBD1	NA	15	TRBV2	TGTGCCAGCAGCTCCGATTGGTCGACAGGGGGGGGCTACACCTTC	CASSSDWSTGGGYTF